These T cell receptor beta chains were read from a single sample in a study of cytomegalovirus exposure and HLA in healthy donors. Only in-frame clones appear in the TCRdb table, and some are missing; sequencing was by immunoSEQ multiplex PCR. The sample consists of about 300,000 clones, approximately 87% of them appearing once. Sequenced sample: PBMCs. The receptors were gathered from a woman between 18 and 29 years old in good health and CMV-seronegative. The CDR3 runs from the conserved cysteine through the conserved F or W. D genes are given only for firm matches. Only some rows state a clone size, as once, few, many or a class for expanded clones.

>.|TRBJ2-7|TRBD2|TRBV6-1
CASSEVQREGFGYEQYF
TGTGCCAGCAGTGAAGTTCAACGGGAGGGTTTCGGCTACGAGCAGTACTTC
>.|TRBJ2-3|TRBD2|TRBV27
CASSLFVAGGQHITDTQYF
TGTGCCAGCAGTTTATTCGTAGCGGGAGGACAACACATCACAGATACGCAGTATTTT
>.|TRBJ2-1|.|TRBV4-1
CASSQLAERSYNEQFF
TGCGCCAGCAGCCAGTTAGCGGAGCGCTCCTACAATGAGCAGTTCTTC
>few|TRBJ1-4|.|TRBV6-1
CASRELAATNEKLFF
TGTGCCAGCAGAGAACTGGCAGCAACTAATGAAAAACTGTTTTTT
>.|TRBJ1-1|.|TRBV28
CASSVAQGTEAFF
TGTGCCAGCAGTGTCGCGCAGGGCACTGAAGCTTTCTTT
>.|TRBJ2-1|.|TRBV25-1
CASSEYGVGVYNEQFF
TGTGCCAGCAGTGAATATGGCGTCGGGGTATACAATGAGCAGTTCTTC
>.|TRBJ2-7|TRBD2|TRBV5-4
CASSWTGGSLMYEQYF
TGTGCCAGCAGCTGGACGGGAGGGAGTCTCATGTACGAGCAGTACTTC
>once|TRBJ2-6|TRBD1|TRBV9
CASSEPGGTGESGANVLTF
TGTGCCAGCAGCGAACCTGGGGGGACAGGGGAATCTGGGGCCAACGTCCTGACTTTC
>.|TRBJ1-1|.|TRBV5-1
CASSFRGKGGTEAFF
TGCGCCAGCAGCTTTCGGGGGAAAGGAGGGACTGAAGCTTTCTTT
>once|TRBJ2-1|.|TRBV19
CASSIEALYNEQFF
TGTGCCAGTAGTATAGAAGCCCTTTACAATGAGCAGTTCTTC
>once|TRBJ1-6|.|TRBV6-6
CASSFWGGGDSPLHF
TGTGCCAGCAGTTTTTGGGGCGGAGGGGATTCACCCCTCCACTTT
>.|TRBJ1-1|TRBD1|TRBV9
CASNRRGLGTEAFF
TGTGCCAGCAACAGAAGGGGGCTCGGCACTGAAGCTTTCTTT
>.|TRBJ2-7|TRBD1|TRBV2
CASSSAGGYEQYF
TGTGCCAGCAGTTCGGCAGGGGGCTACGAGCAGTACTTC
>.|TRBJ1-5|TRBD1|TRBV19
CASSIARQGSNQPQHF
TGTGCCAGTAGTATAGCGAGACAGGGGAGCAATCAGCCCCAGCATTTT
>.|TRBJ1-2|TRBD1|TRBV6-5
CASAPRDRGHGYTF
TGTGCCAGCGCCCCCCGGGACAGGGGGCATGGCTACACCTTC
>.|TRBJ2-7|TRBD2|TRBV10-2
CASRISGIGTYEQYF
TGCGCCAGCAGAATTAGCGGGATAGGGACCTACGAGCAGTACTTC
>.|TRBJ1-1|TRBD1|TRBV7-9
CASSRQQGVDSNAFF
TGTGCCAGCAGCCGTCAACAGGGGGTAGACTCGAACGCTTTCTTT
>.|TRBJ2-6|TRBD1|TRBV19
CASSIGTGVSGANVLTF
TGTGCCAGTAGTATCGGGACAGGAGTCTCTGGGGCCAACGTCCTGACTTTC
>.|TRBJ1-1|TRBD1|TRBV18
CASSLTRDRAVGTEAFF
TGTGCCAGCTCACTCACCCGGGACAGGGCCGTTGGCACTGAAGCTTTCTTT
>.|TRBJ2-3|TRBD2|TRBV29-1
CSVVGLAGGGDTQYF
TGCAGCGTTGTGGGACTAGCGGGAGGGGGAGATACGCAGTATTTT